The rows below give T cell receptor beta chains drawn from one sample of a study of OX40 agonist ivuxolimab in advanced cancers. Method: immunoSEQ multiplex PCR; TCRdb's copy keeps in-frame clones and lacks some. The profile shows 5,000 to 6,500 clones, approximately 70% of them singletons. The sample here was CD4+ or CD8+ T cells sorted from blood, taken in a trial of the OX40 agonist ivuxolimab. These TCRs come from an adult with an advanced solid tumor such as melanoma, head and neck, liver or kidney cancer. Each CDR3 is given with its conserved first and last residue. A D gene is named only where the DNA matches it firmly. Clone size is shown for a subset of rows, as once, few, many or a class of expanded clone.

>few|NA|TRBJ1-2|TRBV6-5
TGTGCCAGCAGTTACTCGACTGGCTATGGCTACACCTTC
CASSYSTGYGYTF
>few|TRBD1|TRBJ1-2|TRBV7-9
TGTGCCAGCAGCCGGACAGGGGCGGAGGGCTACACCTTC
CASSRTGAEGYTF
>NA|NA|TRBJ2-2|TRBV6-1
TGTGCCAGCAGAGTAGCCGGGGAGCTGTTTTTT
CASRVAGELFF
>medium-sized|TRBD1|TRBJ1-2|TRBV7-9
TGTGCCAGCAGCTGGACAGGGGGAGGGTATGGCTACACCTTC
CASSWTGGGYGYTF
>NA|NA|TRBJ1-1|TRBV7-2
TGTGCCAGCACCCCCAAGGGGTACACTGAAGCTTTCTTT
CASTPKGYTEAFF
>NA|TRBD2|TRBJ2-4|TRBV30
TGTGCCTGGGAAGCCGGGGCTAGCGGGAGTGACATTCAGTACTTC
CAWEAGASGSDIQYF
>NA|TRBD1|TRBJ2-3|TRBV7-9
TGTGCCAGCAGCTTGGGACAGGGGGAGACAGATACGCAGTATTTT
CASSLGQGETDTQYF
>NA|NA|TRBJ2-7|TRBV28
TGTGCCAGCAGTTTACATCGATCAGGGGCCTACGAGCAGTACTTC
CASSLHRSGAYEQYF
>NA|NA|TRBJ2-1|TRBV9
TGTGCCAGCAGCGGGGGCAGGGTGGGTACAAAGGAGCAGTTCTTC
CASSGGRVGTKEQFF
>NA|NA|TRBJ1-5|TRBV9
TGTGCCAGCAGCGTAGGATGGGGTAGCAATCAGCCCCAGCATTTT
CASSVGWGSNQPQHF
>NA|NA|TRBJ2-5|TRBV30
TGTGCCTGGAGTGTACAGGGCGGATCTTGGGCCCAGTACTTC
CAWSVQGGSWAQYF
>NA|NA|TRBJ2-2|TRBV5-1
TGCGCCAGCAGCTTGGCGAGCTTCACCGGGGAGCTGTTTTTT
CASSLASFTGELFF
>NA|TRBD2|TRBJ2-3|TRBV6-6
TGTGCCAGCAGTCCCCTTGCGGGGGGGCAGTATTTT
CASSPLAGGQYF
>few|TRBD1|TRBJ1-5|TRBV7-2
TGTGCCAGCAGCTTAGGACAGGGGGCGAATCAGCCCCAGCATTTT
CASSLGQGANQPQHF
>NA|NA|TRBJ1-1|TRBV6-1
TGTGCCAGCGCTCGTAGGGAGAACACTGAAGCTTTCTTT
CASARRENTEAFF
>once|NA|TRBJ2-2|TRBV2
TGTGCCAGCAGCCTCCCAGACACACACACCGGGGAGCTGTTTTTT
CASSLPDTHTGELFF
>NA|NA|TRBJ2-3|TRBV7-8
TGTGCCAGCAGCTTAACGGGGATGGGGGCAGATACGCAGTATTTT
CASSLTGMGADTQYF
>few|NA|TRBJ2-3|TRBV6-5
TGTGCCACCAGTGGACTGATCACAGATACGCAGTATTTT
CATSGLITDTQYF
>NA|NA|TRBJ1-1|TRBV27
TGTGCCAGCAGTCCCAATGGTGGACTATTTATGAACACTGAAGCTTTCTTT
CASSPNGGLFMNTEAFF
>NA|NA|TRBJ2-2|TRBV4-1
TGCGCCAGCAGCCAAGCTGCGGCGGAGAACACCGGGGAGCTGTTTTTT
CASSQAAAENTGELFF
>NA|TRBD2|TRBJ2-1|TRBV7-9
TGTGCCAGCAGCCCCCTAGCGGGGATCTTACTCGGGCAGTTCTTC
CASSPLAGILLGQFF
>NA|TRBD2|TRBJ2-2|TRBV9
TGTGCCAGCAGCGTAGGGACTAGCGGGACGGGCGGGGAGCTGTTTTTT
CASSVGTSGTGGELFF
>few|NA|TRBJ2-1|TRBV19
TGTGCCAGTAGTATAGACCTTTCGGCGATCAATGAGCAGTTCTTC
CASSIDLSAINEQFF
>few|TRBD1|TRBJ2-7|TRBV10-3
TGTGCCATCGGACAGGGGGGTTGGTACGAGCAGTACTTC
CAIGQGGWYEQYF
>NA|TRBD1|TRBJ2-7|TRBV30
TGTGCCTGGAGAGGACAGGGGGCCTACGAGCAGTACTTC
CAWRGQGAYEQYF
>NA|TRBD1|TRBJ1-1|TRBV19
TGTGCCAGTAGTCTTAACAGGGGCACTGAAGCTTTCTTT
CASSLNRGTEAFF
>NA|NA|TRBJ2-2|TRBV11-2
NA
CASSVFWQSGNTGELFF
>once|NA|TRBJ1-5|TRBV7-5
TGTGTCAGAAGCTCAACCGGGACTGATTTTGAGCATCAGCCCCAGCATTTT
CVRSSTGTDFEHQPQHF
>once|TRBD1|TRBJ2-7|TRBV9
TGTGCCAGCAGCGTAGGGACAGGGCTTAGCTCCTACGAGCAGTACTTC
CASSVGTGLSSYEQYF
>NA|NA|TRBJ2-1|TRBV2
TGTGCCAGCAGTGAGACCCAACCAGTGGAGCAGTTCTTC
CASSETQPVEQFF
>once|TRBD1|TRBJ1-1|TRBV7-9
TGTGCCAGCAGCCCGGGGACAGGGTACACTGAAGCTTTCTTT
CASSPGTGYTEAFF
>NA|NA|TRBJ2-1|TRBV5-6
TGTGCCAGCAGCCTTTGGGTCAATGAGCAGTTCTTC
CASSLWVNEQFF
>NA|TRBD1|TRBJ2-1|TRBV19
TGTGCCAGTAGTCTCTCAGGGGGCAATGAGCAGTTCTTC
CASSLSGGNEQFF
>once|NA|TRBJ2-1|TRBV7-6
TGTGCCAGCAGCTCCTCCCGGGCAGGCAATGAGCAGTTCTTC
CASSSSRAGNEQFF
>NA|TRBD1|TRBJ1-5|TRBV9
TGTGCCAGCAGCTTAGGACAGGGACTCAATCAGCCCCAGCATTTT
CASSLGQGLNQPQHF
>NA|TRBD2|TRBJ2-5|TRBV7-6
TGTGCCAGCAGCTCGGGACTCCGGGGGGGGACCCAGTACTTC
CASSSGLRGGTQYF
>NA|TRBD2|TRBJ2-1|TRBV6-5
TGTGCCAGCAGGCTAGCGGCCAATGAGCAGTTCTTC
CASRLAANEQFF
>once|TRBD2|TRBJ2-1|TRBV7-8
TGTGCCAGCAGCTTTTCTAGCGGGGGGAGCTCCTACAATGAGCAGTTCTTC
CASSFSSGGSSYNEQFF
>NA|NA|TRBJ2-1|TRBV7-6
TGTGCCAGCAGCCTGGGACGCCTCAATGAGCAGTTCTTC
CASSLGRLNEQFF
>NA|NA|TRBJ2-6|TRBV7-9
TGTGCCAGCAGTCTGGGGACTGGGGCCAACGTCCTGACTTTC
CASSLGTGANVLTF
>NA|NA|TRBJ2-2|TRBV19
TGTGCCAGTAGTATGATGGGCCGTGCCGGGGAGCTGTTTTTT
CASSMMGRAGELFF
>many|TRBD2|TRBJ2-2|TRBV29-1
TGCAGCGTACAACTAGCGGAGACCGGGGAGCTGTTTTTT
CSVQLAETGELFF
>medium-sized|NA|TRBJ2-3|TRBV6-6
TGTGCCAGCAGTTACTCGGACGGAGATACGCAGTATTTT
CASSYSDGDTQYF
>NA|NA|TRBJ2-1|TRBV6-5
TGTGCCAGCAGTTATGTCACAGGGAGTGAGCAGTTCTTC
CASSYVTGSEQFF
>once|TRBD2|TRBJ2-1|TRBV7-9
TGTGCCAGCAGTATTAGCGGGAGGGCGGACAATGAGCAGTTCTTC
CASSISGRADNEQFF
>NA|NA|TRBJ2-6|TRBV4-3
TGCGCCAGCAGCCAAACCCAGGGCTCTGGGGCCAACGTCCTGACTTTC
CASSQTQGSGANVLTF
>NA|NA|TRBJ1-4|TRBV2
TGTGCCAGCGATGCGGGTCGCCTGAATGAAAAACTGTTTTTT
CASDAGRLNEKLFF
>once|TRBD1|TRBJ2-1|TRBV6-4
TGTGCCAGCAGCGAGGGGGCCGTGGATGAGCAGTTCTTC
CASSEGAVDEQFF
>few|NA|TRBJ1-6|TRBV4-2
TGTGCCAGCAGCCAAGAAGGCAGAACCACAAATTCACCCCTCCACTTT
CASSQEGRTTNSPLHF
>NA|NA|TRBJ2-3|TRBV5-5
TGTGCCAGCAACCCCCCTAGCACAGATACGCAGTATTTT
CASNPPSTDTQYF
>NA|NA|TRBJ2-7|TRBV9
TGTGCCAGCAGCGTAGGAATGGGGTTCCAGGGGATCTACGAGCAGTACTTC
CASSVGMGFQGIYEQYF
>NA|TRBD1|TRBJ2-7|TRBV4-1
TGCGCCAGCAGCCAAGATAGGACAGGGGGCTTCTCCTACGAGCAGTACTTC
CASSQDRTGGFSYEQYF
>NA|NA|TRBJ1-4|TRBV4-3
TGCGCCAGCAGCCAAGATCCGGCGGCAACTAATGAAAAACTGTTTTTT
CASSQDPAATNEKLFF
>few|NA|TRBJ2-7|TRBV7-2
TGTGCCAGCAGCCCGGGGATCGGCTACGAGCAGTACTTC
CASSPGIGYEQYF
>NA|NA|TRBJ2-1|TRBV9
TGTGCCAGCAGCGTAGTATCGGGGGACCTTGAGCAGTTCTTC
CASSVVSGDLEQFF
>NA|NA|TRBJ1-6|TRBV2
TGTGCCAGCGGGCGGACAGTTCAGAGCTCCTATAATTCACCCCTCCACTTT
CASGRTVQSSYNSPLHF
>NA|NA|TRBJ2-6|TRBV4-3
TGCGCCAGCAGCCACGATTCCTCTGGGGCCAACGTCCTGACTTTC
CASSHDSSGANVLTF